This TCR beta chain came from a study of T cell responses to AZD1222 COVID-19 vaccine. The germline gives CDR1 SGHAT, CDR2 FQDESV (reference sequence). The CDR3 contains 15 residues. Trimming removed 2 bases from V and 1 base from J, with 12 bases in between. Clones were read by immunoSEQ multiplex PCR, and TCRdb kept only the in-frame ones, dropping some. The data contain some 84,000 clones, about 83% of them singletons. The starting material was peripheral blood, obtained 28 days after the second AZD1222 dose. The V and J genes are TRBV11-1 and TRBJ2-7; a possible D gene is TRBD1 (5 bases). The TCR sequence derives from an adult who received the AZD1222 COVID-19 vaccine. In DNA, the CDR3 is TGTGCCAGCAGCTTAAGGGGCCGAAATTCCTACGAGCAGTACTTC. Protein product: CASSLRGRNSYEQYF.